The clone carrying this T cell receptor beta chain was seen just once. TCRdb's copy holds only in-frame clones and misses some; the assay was immunoSEQ multiplex PCR. Of some 50,000 clones in the sample, 80% to 90% were seen once. The sample originates from a study of blood T cell repertoires in COVID-19. The overall study: Acute and convalescent COVID-19 samples came from the United States, Italy and Spain.

Germline V CDR1 and CDR2: SGHNT, YYREEE (reference sequence). There are 12 residues in the CDR3. V dropped 7 bases and J dropped 6; count of bases not matched to a gene: 2. The source of this sequence is a human donor in a cohort sampled during active COVID-19. The chain has TRBV5-4 and TRBJ2-1, with 9 nucleotides matching TRBD1. The sequencing input was peripheral blood. CDR3 nucleotides: TGTGCCAGCGACAGGGGGGGCAATGAGCAGTTCTTC. Translated, it gives CASDRGGNEQFF.